This T cell receptor beta chain is drawn from a study of T-cell memory formation after mild COVID-19. TCRdb called the 5' RACE reads again in MiXCR, with one record for every CDR3 protein. The data show about 290,000 distinct CDR3 sequences, roughly 15% seen once. This CDR3 comprises 19 residues. Germline loops: CDR1 SGHVS, CDR2 FQNEAQ. The V and J ends lost 1 base and 4 bases, in that order; junction bases with no gene match: 11. This clonotype was seen ten or more times. This chain uses TRBV7-8 with TRBJ2-6; TRBD1 agrees at 9 bases. This clonotype originated in a man aged 18 to 35 who had mild COVID-19 (a few samples of this study predate the infection). Cell type and time point are not known. The specimen was PBMCs or a T cell subset sorted from them (not recorded which). The CDR3 region is CASSLETGGIWLGANVLTF. In DNA form, the CDR3 reads TGTGCCAGCAGCTTAGAGACAGGGGGAATTTGGCTAGGGGCCAACGTCCTGACTTTC. The variable domain in full, with the rest retrieved from reference TRBV7-8 and TRBJ2-6, is GAGVSQSPRYKVAKRGQDVALRCDPISGHVSLFWYQQALGQGPEFLTYFQNEAQLDKSGLPSDRFFAERPEGSVSTLKIQRTQQEDSAVYLCASSLETGGIWLGANVLTFGAGSRLTVL.